Following are 25 T cell receptor beta chains from one sample sequenced in a study of blood T cell repertoires in COVID-19. Measured with immunoSEQ multiplex PCR; TCRdb has only the in-frame clones, and not every one. This table has about 81,000 clones, roughly 90% appearing once. Sequencing was done on a sample of peripheral blood. The receptor source for this set is a man in his 70s with active or convalescent COVID-19.

The V and J genes are TRBV6-1 and TRBJ1-6, with D hard to call. Per germline, CDR1 MNHNS and CDR2 SASEGT. This CDR3 is built from 17 residues. Trimming removed 4 bases at V and 0 bases at J, with 13 bases between. In DNA form, the CDR3 reads TGTGCCAGCAGTGCACCCCCTTGGAGCTCCTATAATTCACCCCTCCACTTT. Amino acids: CASSAPPWSSYNSPLHF.

DNA for the CDR3: TGTGCCAGCAGCTTAGTGGGTAGGGGCGGAACTGAAGCTTTCTTT. Residues: CASSLVGRGGTEAFF. This chain links TRBV7-8 with TRBJ1-1; D perhaps matches TRBD1 (5 bases). CDR3 size: 15 residues. The germline V gene encodes CDR1 SGHVS and CDR2 FQNEAQ. The germline V and J ends were trimmed by 1 base and 5 bases, with 14 bases remaining between them.

The chain joins TRBV6-1 to TRBJ2-5; 7 bases are shared with TRBD2. Germline assignment: CDR1 MNHNS and CDR2 SASEGT. The CDR3 is made up of 14 amino acids. The V and J ends lost 2 bases and 5 bases, in that order; junction bases with no gene match: 5. Here the CDR3 DNA reads TGTGCCAGCAGTGAATTGGGGCGGGGGGAGACCCAGTACTTC. This gives the protein CASSELGRGETQYF.

The V gene is TRBV5-1, the J gene TRBJ1-1; 7 bases are shared with TRBD1. This CDR3 region has 15 residues. J was trimmed by 7 bases and V by 4 bases; bases with no gene match: 13. The germline V gene encodes CDR1 SGHRS and CDR2 YFSETQ. In nucleotides, the CDR3 is TGCGCCAGCAGCCAGACTAGTGGACAGGCCGGTGAAGCTTTCTTT. It translates to CASSQTSGQAGEAFF.

The chain links TRBV6-5 to TRBJ1-2; 10 positions agree with TRBD1. J was trimmed by 4 bases and V by 5 bases; bases with no gene match: 4. The CDR3 consists of 14 residues. Germline loops: CDR1 MNHEY, CDR2 SVGAGI. CDR3 sequence reads: CASSLDRGFYGYTF. CDR3 DNA: TGTGCCAGCAGTCTGGACAGGGGGTTCTATGGCTACACCTTC.

The chain combines TRBV7-2 with TRBJ1-2; D call uncertain. The CDR3 runs to 15 residues. Germline V gene data show CDR1 as SGHTA and CDR2 as FQGNSA. V was clipped by 2 bases and J by 0 bases, with 10 bases between them. The CDR3 DNA follows: TGTGCCAGCAGCTTACGTACCGAGACTAACTATGGCTACACCTTC. Encoded protein: CASSLRTETNYGYTF. The variable domain in full, completed from reference TRBV7-2 and TRBJ1-2, reads GAGVSQSPSNKVTEKGKDVELRCDPISGHTALYWYRQSLGQGLEFLIYFQGNSAPDKSGLPSDRFSAERTGGSVSTLTIQRTQQEDSAVYLCASSLRTETNYGYTFGSGTRLTVV.

This chain joins TRBV7-3 and TRBJ1-1; no clear D gene. The CDR3 is 15 residues long. Germline V CDR1 and CDR2: SGHTA, FQGTGA. V shed 2 bases and J shed 5 bases, with 15 bases lying between them. CDR3 sequence: CASSLGRAGRTEAFF. The CDR3 nucleotides read TGTGCCAGCAGCTTAGGCCGCGCGGGGAGGACTGAAGCTTTCTTT.

V usage is TRBV5-1 and J usage is TRBJ1-6; maybe TRBD1 (5 bases). Germline assignment: CDR1 SGHRS and CDR2 YFSETQ. The V and J ends lost 7 bases and 5 bases respectively, with 16 bases between them. This CDR3 has 15 amino acids. The CDR3 protein is CASSLQGAHNSPLHF. The CDR3 coding sequence is TGCGCCAGCTCCCTGCAAGGGGCGCATAATTCACCCCTCCACTTT.

V and J are TRBV6-5 and TRBJ1-4; D perhaps matches TRBD1 (5 bases). Deletions cut 8 bases from V and 0 bases from J, with 10 bases between. The CDR3 consists of 14 residues. Germline CDR1 MNHEY, CDR2 SVGAGI. In DNA form, the CDR3 reads TGTGCCAGCTCCCGACAGTCAACTAATGAAAAACTGTTTTTT. Residues: CASSRQSTNEKLFF.

A single count supports this clone. The chain carries TRBV18 and TRBJ1-3; D might be TRBD1 (5 bases). Germline CDR1 and CDR2: KGHSH and LQKENI. Trimming stripped 3 bases from V and 0 bases from J, with 9 bases between. The CDR3 runs to 15 residues. The CDR3 bases are TGTGCCAGCTCACCCAGACAGAACTCTGGAAACACCATATATTTT. Its translation: CASSPRQNSGNTIYF.

V is TRBV30 and J is TRBJ1-5; D ambiguous. The CDR3 is made up of 13 amino acids. The germline CDR1 and CDR2 sequences are GTSNPN and SVGIG (reference sequence). The V end was cut by 5 bases, the J end by 0 bases, with 8 bases between. The DNA of the CDR3 is TGTGCCTGGGGCTCTTTTAGCAATCAGCCCCAGCATTTT. This sequence encodes CAWGSFSNQPQHF. Looking up the rest from reference TRBV30 and TRBJ1-5 gives the full variable domain: SQTIHQWPATLVQPVGSPLSLECTVEGTSNPNLYWYRQAAGRGLQLLFYSVGIGQISSEVPQNLSASRPQDRQFILSSKKLLLSDSGFYLCAWGSFSNQPQHFGDGTRLSIL.

CDR3 protein: CAWSVNAGLIGEKLFF. In DNA form, the CDR3 reads TGTGCCTGGAGTGTTAATGCAGGGCTGATAGGAGAAAAACTGTTTTTT. This sequence joins TRBV30 and TRBJ1-4, with a possible D match to TRBD1 (5 bases). The CDR3 loop spans 16 amino acids. The germline V gene encodes CDR1 GTSNPN and CDR2 SVGIG (reference sequence). The germline V and J ends were trimmed by 0 bases and 8 bases, with 19 bases remaining between them.

This chain uses TRBV7-2 with TRBJ2-7, with 9 positions matching TRBD1. With V trimmed by 6 bases and J by 4 bases, 16 bases remained unmatched. The CDR3 extends over 17 amino acids. Looked up from germline, CDR1 is SGHTA and CDR2 is FQGNSA. The CDR3 bases are TGTGCCAGCAGACCGAGCTCCGGGACAGGGATCAAGTACGAGCAGTACTTC. Its protein product is CASRPSSGTGIKYEQYF.

This sequence joins TRBV9 and TRBJ1-1, with TRBD1 matching over 9 bases. V lost 3 bases, J lost 4 bases, and 7 bases stayed unmatched. CDR1 and CDR2 from the germline V gene are SGDLS and YYNGEE. The CDR3 length is 15 residues. The DNA for the CDR3 is TGTGCCAGCAGCGCCACAGGGGGCGCGGGCACTGAAGCTTTCTTT. Its translation: CASSATGGAGTEAFF. Looking up the rest from reference TRBV9 and TRBJ1-1 gives the full variable domain: DSGVTQTPKHLITATGQRVTLRCSPRSGDLSVYWYQQSLDQGLQFLIQYYNGEERAKGNILERFSAQQFPDLHSELNLSSLELGDSALYFCASSATGGAGTEAFFGQGTRLTVV.

The chain employs TRBV3-1 (or the pseudogene TRBV3-2) and TRBJ2-1; 8 bases map to TRBD1. From germline, CDR1 is LGHDT and CDR2 YNNKEL (reference sequence). The CDR3 runs to 14 residues. J gave up 9 bases and V 3 bases, and 7 bases lay outside the gene matches. CDR3 residues: CASSQDTTGGEQFF. The CDR3 DNA follows: TGTGCCAGCAGCCAGGACACCACAGGGGGTGAGCAGTTCTTC.

This clone was observed once. The CDR3 is CASSVGTSGDTQYF. CDR3 DNA: TGTGCCAGCAGCGTAGGGACTAGCGGAGATACGCAGTATTTT. V gene TRBV7-9 combines with J gene TRBJ2-3; 11 positions agree with TRBD2. This CDR3 contains 14 residues. V lost 5 bases and J lost 5; bases outside the gene matches: 3. Germline lookup yields CDR1 SEHNR and CDR2 FQNEAQ (reference sequence).

DNA for the CDR3: TGTGCCAGTACCCCCTTGGGCAACATCCCCAATCAGCCCCAGCATTTT. Translated, it gives CASTPLGNIPNQPQHF. This sequence joins TRBV19 and TRBJ1-5; D not certain. Germline-derived CDR1 and CDR2 are LNHDA and SQIVND (reference sequence). V lost 7 bases, J lost 3 bases, and 19 bases lay in between. The CDR3 totals 16 residues.

The V and J genes are TRBV27 and TRBJ1-1; D unclear. This CDR3 is 14 amino acids long. Germline V gene data show CDR1 as MNHEY and CDR2 as SMNVEV (reference sequence). Trimming left V 3 bases short and J 1 base short, with 9 bases between. CDR3 DNA: TGTGCCAGCAGTTTGCGGGTCACGAACACTGAAGCTTTCTTT. It specifies CASSLRVTNTEAFF.

This chain links TRBV7-6 with TRBJ1-3; D not certain. This CDR3 has 12 residues. V shed 4 bases and J shed 4 bases, with 5 bases lying between them. Germline V gene data show CDR1 as SGHVS and CDR2 as FNYEAQ. The CDR3 coding sequence is TGTGCCAGCAGCTCCCAGGGAAACACCATATATTTT. Protein: CASSSQGNTIYF.

The V and J genes are TRBV12-5 and TRBJ1-1; no reliable D call. Trimming took off 7 bases at V and 2 bases at J, with 5 bases between the two ends. Germline loops: CDR1 LGHNT, CDR2 FRNRAP. CDR3 length equals 11 residues. The CDR3 region has the DNA TGTGCTAGTGCCTTAAACACTGAAGCTTTCTTT. Amino acid sequence: CASALNTEAFF.

The rearrangement links TRBV19 to TRBJ2-5, with 11 bases matching TRBD1. The CDR3 extends over 15 amino acids. V lost 10 bases to trimming and J lost 4 bases; unmatched junction nucleotides: 11. Germline CDR1 and CDR2: LNHDA and SQIVND (reference sequence). The CDR3 loop reads CATQPGQGARETQYF. The CDR3 DNA follows: TGTGCCACCCAGCCCGGACAGGGGGCGCGAGAGACCCAGTACTTC.

The V and J genes are TRBV5-1 and TRBJ2-3; the match to TRBD2 covers 12 bases. This CDR3 is built from 16 residues. The germline V gene encodes CDR1 SGHRS and CDR2 YFSETQ. V lost 3 bases to trimming and J lost 7 bases; unmatched junction nucleotides: 9. In DNA, the CDR3 is TGCGCCAGCAGCTCGTTCGGACTAGCGGGGCTAAATACGCAGTATTTT. Amino acids: CASSSFGLAGLNTQYF.

This chain links TRBV27 with TRBJ2-1; 7 nucleotides agree with TRBD1. This CDR3 contains 13 residues. Germline loops: CDR1 MNHEY, CDR2 SMNVEV (reference sequence). V trimming: 4 bases; J trimming: 3 bases; junction bases outside the gene matches: 0. CDR3 loop: CASSYRGYNEQFF. The CDR3 nucleotides read TGTGCCAGCAGTTACAGGGGCTACAATGAGCAGTTCTTC.

The CDR3 nucleotides read TGTGCCAGCAGGGGACAGGGGACAGGCTATGGCTACACCTTC. It specifies CASRGQGTGYGYTF. The rearrangement uses TRBV6-5 and TRBJ1-2; 10 nucleotides agree with TRBD1. The CDR3 runs 14 residues. V dropped 6 bases and J dropped 4; count of bases not matched to a gene: 5. Per the germline V gene, CDR1 is MNHEY and CDR2 is SVGAGI.

This clone was detected once. The genes are TRBV12-3 or TRBV12-4 and TRBJ2-1, with D possibly matching TRBD1 (5 bases). The CDR3 extends over 13 amino acids. V lost 3 bases and J 7 bases, leaving 10 bases between the germline ends. For the CDR3, the DNA is TGTGCCAGCAGTTTCGGCAGGGAAAATGAGCAGTTCTTC. As protein: CASSFGRENEQFF.